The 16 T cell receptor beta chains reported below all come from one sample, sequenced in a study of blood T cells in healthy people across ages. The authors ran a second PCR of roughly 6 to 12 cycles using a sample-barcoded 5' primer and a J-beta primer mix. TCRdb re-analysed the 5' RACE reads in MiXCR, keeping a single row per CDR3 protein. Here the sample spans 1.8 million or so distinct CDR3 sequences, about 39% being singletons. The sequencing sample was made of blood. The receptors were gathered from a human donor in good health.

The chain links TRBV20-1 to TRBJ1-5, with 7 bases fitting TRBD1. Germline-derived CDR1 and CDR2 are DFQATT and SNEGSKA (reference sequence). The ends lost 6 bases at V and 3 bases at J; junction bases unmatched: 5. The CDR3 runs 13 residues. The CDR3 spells CSAATGDNQPQHF. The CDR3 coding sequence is TGCAGTGCCGCAACAGGGGACAATCAGCCCCAGCATTTT.

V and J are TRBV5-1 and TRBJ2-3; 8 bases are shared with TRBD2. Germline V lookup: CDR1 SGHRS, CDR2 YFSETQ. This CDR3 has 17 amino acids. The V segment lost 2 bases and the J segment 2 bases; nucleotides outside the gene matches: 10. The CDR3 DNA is TGCGCCAGCAGCTTCAGGCTAGCGGGCGAACTCACAGATACGCAGTATTTT. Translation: CASSFRLAGELTDTQYF.

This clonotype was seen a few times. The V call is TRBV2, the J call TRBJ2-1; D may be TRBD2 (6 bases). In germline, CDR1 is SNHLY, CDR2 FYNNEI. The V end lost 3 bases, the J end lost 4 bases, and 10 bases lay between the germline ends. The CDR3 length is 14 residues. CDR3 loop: CASSEGGPYNEQFF. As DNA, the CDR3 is TGTGCCAGCAGTGAGGGGGGTCCGTACAATGAGCAGTTCTTC.

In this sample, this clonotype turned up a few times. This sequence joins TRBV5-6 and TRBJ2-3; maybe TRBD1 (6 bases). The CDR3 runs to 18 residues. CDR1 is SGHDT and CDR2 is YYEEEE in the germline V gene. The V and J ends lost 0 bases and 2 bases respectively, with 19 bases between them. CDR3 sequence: CASSLGGRQGRDTDTQYF. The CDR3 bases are TGTGCCAGCAGCTTGGGCGGGCGGCAGGGGCGTGACACAGATACGCAGTATTTT. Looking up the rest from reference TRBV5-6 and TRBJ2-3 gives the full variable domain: DAGVTQSPTHLIKTRGQQVTLRCSPKSGHDTVSWYQQALGQGPQFIFQYYEEEERQRGNFPDRFSGHQFPNYSSELNVNALLLGDSALYLCASSLGGRQGRDTDTQYFGPGTRLTVL.

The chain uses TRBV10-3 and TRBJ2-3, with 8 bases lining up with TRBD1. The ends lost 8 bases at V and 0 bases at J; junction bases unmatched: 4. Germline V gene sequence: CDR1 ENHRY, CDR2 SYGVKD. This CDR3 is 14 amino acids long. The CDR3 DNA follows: TGTGCCATCCGGACAGGGACTAGCACAGATACGCAGTATTTT. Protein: CAIRTGTSTDTQYF.

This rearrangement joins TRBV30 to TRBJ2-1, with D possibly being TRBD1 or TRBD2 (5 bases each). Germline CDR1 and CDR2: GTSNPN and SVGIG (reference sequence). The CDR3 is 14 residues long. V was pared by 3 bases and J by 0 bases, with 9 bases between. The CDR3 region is CAWSSGSSYNEQFF. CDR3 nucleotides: TGTGCCTGGAGCTCAGGGAGCTCCTACAATGAGCAGTTCTTC.

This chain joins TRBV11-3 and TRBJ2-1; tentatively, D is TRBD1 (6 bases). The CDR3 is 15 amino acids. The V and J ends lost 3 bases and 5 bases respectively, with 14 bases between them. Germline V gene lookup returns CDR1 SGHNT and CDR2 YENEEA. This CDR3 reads CASSFRDNSHNEQFF. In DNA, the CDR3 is TGTGCCAGCAGCTTCCGGGACAACAGCCACAATGAGCAGTTCTTC.

The CDR3 nucleotides read TGTGCCAGCAGCTTAGAGCCCCTTCGGGAGCAGTTCTTC. Translated: CASSLEPLREQFF. This chain links TRBV7-3 with TRBJ2-1; D remains unclear. Germline-derived CDR1 and CDR2 are SGHTA and FQGTGA. Trimming cost V 2 bases and J 10 bases, with 12 bases left between them. The CDR3 covers 13 residues.

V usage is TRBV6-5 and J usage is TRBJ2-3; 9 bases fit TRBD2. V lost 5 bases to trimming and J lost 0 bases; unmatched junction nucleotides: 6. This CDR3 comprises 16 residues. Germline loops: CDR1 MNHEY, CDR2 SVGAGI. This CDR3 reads CASSTLAGISTDTQYF. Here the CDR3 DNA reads TGTGCCAGCAGTACGCTAGCGGGGATTAGCACAGATACGCAGTATTTT.

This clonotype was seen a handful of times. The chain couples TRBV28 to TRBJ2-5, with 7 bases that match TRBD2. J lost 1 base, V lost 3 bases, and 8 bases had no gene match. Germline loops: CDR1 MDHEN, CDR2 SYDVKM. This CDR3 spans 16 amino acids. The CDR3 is CASSFSILAAQETQYF. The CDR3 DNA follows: TGTGCCAGCAGTTTCTCCATTCTAGCGGCCCAAGAGACCCAGTACTTC.

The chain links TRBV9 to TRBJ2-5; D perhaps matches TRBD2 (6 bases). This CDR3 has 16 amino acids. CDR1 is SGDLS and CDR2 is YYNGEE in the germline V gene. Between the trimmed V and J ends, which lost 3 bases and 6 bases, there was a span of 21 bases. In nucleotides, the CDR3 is TGTGCCAGCAGCGGTCGAATCACCGGGGGAGCGCAGACCCAGTACTTC. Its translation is CASSGRITGGAQTQYF.

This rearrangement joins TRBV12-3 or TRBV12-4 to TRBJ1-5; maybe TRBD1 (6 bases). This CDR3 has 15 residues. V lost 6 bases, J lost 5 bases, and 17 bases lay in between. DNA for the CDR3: TGTGCCAGCAGACCCCAGGGACACCTAGATCAGCCCCAGCATTTT. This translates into CASRPQGHLDQPQHF.

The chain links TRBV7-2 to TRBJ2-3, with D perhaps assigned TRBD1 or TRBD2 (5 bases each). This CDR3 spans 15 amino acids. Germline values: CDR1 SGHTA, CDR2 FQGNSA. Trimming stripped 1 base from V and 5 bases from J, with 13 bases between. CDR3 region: CASSLEGSRGDTQYF. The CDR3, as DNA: TGTGCCAGCAGCTTAGAAGGCTCGAGGGGAGATACGCAGTATTTT.

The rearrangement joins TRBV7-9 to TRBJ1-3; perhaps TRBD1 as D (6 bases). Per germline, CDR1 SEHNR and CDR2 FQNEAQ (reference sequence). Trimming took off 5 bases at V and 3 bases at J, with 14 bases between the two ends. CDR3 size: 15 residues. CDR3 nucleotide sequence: TGTGCCAGCAGCCTACAGGGTCTCCGTGGAAACACCATATATTTT. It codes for CASSLQGLRGNTIYF.

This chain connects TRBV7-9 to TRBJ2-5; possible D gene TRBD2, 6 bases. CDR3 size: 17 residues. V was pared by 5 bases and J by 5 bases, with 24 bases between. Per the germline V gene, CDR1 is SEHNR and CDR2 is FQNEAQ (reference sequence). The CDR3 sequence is CASSIEPGLRLRETQYF. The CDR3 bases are TGTGCCAGCAGCATCGAGCCGGGACTGCGTCTTAGGGAGACCCAGTACTTC.

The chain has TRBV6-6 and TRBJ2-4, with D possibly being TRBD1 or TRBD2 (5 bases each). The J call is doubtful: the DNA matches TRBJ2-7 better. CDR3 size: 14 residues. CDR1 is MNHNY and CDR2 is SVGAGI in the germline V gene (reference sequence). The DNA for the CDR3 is TGTGCCAGCAGTTACGGGACCCCCTTCTACGAGCAGTACTTC. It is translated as CASSYGTPFYEQYF.